The next 24 T cell receptor beta chains were all read from a single sample in a study of blood T cell repertoires in COVID-19. Some clones are missing from TCRdb's copy, which holds only in-frame ones; the method was immunoSEQ multiplex PCR. Among some 200,000 clones listed, around 82% were seen once. The sequencing sample was made of PBMCs or T cells enriched from blood (not recorded which). The origin of the receptors is a woman in her sixties or seventies with acute COVID-19.

The rearrangement uses TRBV4-3 and TRBJ2-1; weak D call: TRBD2 (5 bases). Germline V gene data show CDR1 as LGHNA and CDR2 as YSLEER. Trimming shortened V by 0 bases and J by 8 bases, and 8 bases separated the two germline ends. The CDR3 has 13 residues. CDR3 DNA sequence: TGCGCCAGCAGCCAAGAAAGAGGGTATGAGCAGTTCTTC. This translates into CASSQERGYEQFF.

The chain is built from TRBV2 and TRBJ2-7; D is possibly TRBD2 (6 bases). Germline CDR1 reads SNHLY; CDR2 reads FYNNEI. The CDR3 consists of 11 residues. Trimming left V 8 bases short and J 4 bases short, with 9 bases between. CDR3 residues: CASGAGYEQYV. CDR3 bases: TGTGCCAGCGGGGCGGGGTACGAGCAGTACGTC.

This clone was picked up many times. The chain links TRBV7-2 to TRBJ1-2; TRBD1 matches at 11 bases. This CDR3 region has 16 residues. Unmatched junction bases numbered 10, after V lost 5 bases and J lost 5 bases. From germline, CDR1 is SGHTA and CDR2 FQGNSA. The CDR3 coding sequence is TGTGCCAGCAGCGGACGGACAGGGGGCGCCCGATATGGCTACACCTTC. Residues: CASSGRTGGARYGYTF.

This chain joins TRBV7-2 and TRBJ1-2, with 11 bases lining up with TRBD1. The ends lost 6 bases at V and 7 bases at J; junction bases unmatched: 13. The CDR3 runs to 16 residues. Germline-derived CDR1 and CDR2 are SGHTA and FQGNSA. The CDR3: CASSPKPGQGASGYTF. The CDR3 coding sequence is TGTGCCAGCAGTCCAAAACCTGGACAGGGGGCGAGTGGCTACACCTTC.

The chain recombines TRBV4-3 with TRBJ2-4; a weak D match, TRBD1 (5 bases). Trimming took 1 base from V and 0 from J, leaving 10 bases between them. This CDR3 has 16 amino acids. In germline, CDR1 is LGHNA, CDR2 YSLEER. The CDR3 sequence: CASSQGTTLAKNIQYF. In nucleotides, the CDR3 is TGCGCCAGCAGCCAAGGGACAACCCTAGCCAAAAACATTCAGTACTTC.

The V and J genes are TRBV30 and TRBJ1-1, with no clear D. CDR1 GTSNPN and CDR2 SVGIG come from the germline V gene (reference sequence). This CDR3 spans 13 amino acids. V was cut by 0 bases and J by 0 bases, with 5 bases left in between. The CDR3 DNA reads TGTGCCTGGAGTGTACAGATGAACACTGAAGCTTTCTTT. Residues: CAWSVQMNTEAFF.

The CDR3, as DNA: TGTGCCAGCAGCTTAAGCTTTTGGGGAAACACCATATATTTT. It yields the protein CASSLSFWGNTIYF. The genes are TRBV11-3 and TRBJ1-3; no clear D gene. Germline lookup yields CDR1 SGHNT and CDR2 YENEEA. The V end lost 2 bases, the J end lost 4 bases, and 9 bases lay between the germline ends. This CDR3 is 14 amino acids long.

This clone came up a few times. CDR3 sequence (DNA): TGTGCCAGCTCACCACAAGGGGTTCGAGGCTACACCTTC. Translated: CASSPQGVRGYTF. This chain links TRBV18 with TRBJ1-2; tentatively, D is TRBD1 (5 bases). The CDR3 is made up of 13 amino acids. Germline V CDR1 and CDR2: KGHSH, LQKENI. V was shortened by 1 base and J by 8 bases, with 11 bases between the two germline ends.

The V gene is TRBV19, the J gene TRBJ1-1; D call uncertain. Germline CDR1 and CDR2: LNHDA and SQIVND (reference sequence). There are 15 residues in the CDR3. The germline V and J ends were trimmed by 2 bases and 0 bases, with 10 bases remaining between them. The CDR3 region is CASSISLPLNTEAFF. The CDR3 DNA reads TGTGCCAGTAGTATAAGTCTACCTTTGAACACTGAAGCTTTCTTT.

J is TRBJ1-1 and V is TRBV19; D gene ambiguous. This CDR3 region has 16 residues. Germline V gene data show CDR1 as LNHDA and CDR2 as SQIVND (reference sequence). Trimming pared 5 bases from V and 0 bases from J, leaving 16 bases between. CDR3 DNA sequence: TGTGCCAGTAGTTCCCCCCGAGTCCTCATGAACACTGAAGCTTTCTTT. Amino acids: CASSSPRVLMNTEAFF.

In this sample, this clone turned up once. The gene calls are TRBV2 and TRBJ2-5; D is perhaps TRBD2 (6 bases). CDR3 length equals 16 residues. V shed 1 base and J shed 2 bases, with 14 bases lying between them. Germline values: CDR1 SNHLY, CDR2 FYNNEI. In DNA, the CDR3 is TGTGCCAGCAGTGAAGGGGTCCTAGCGCTACAAGAGACCCAGTACTTC. It yields the protein CASSEGVLALQETQYF.

The V gene is TRBV2, the J gene TRBJ1-1, with 9 bases fitting TRBD1. Germline loops: CDR1 SNHLY, CDR2 FYNNEI. CDR3 length: 13 amino acids. With 7 bases clipped from V and 5 bases from J, the junction kept 5 bases outside the gene matches. CDR3 bases: TGTGCCAGCACCCTGGACAGGGGAACTGAAGCTTTCTTT. This encodes CASTLDRGTEAFF.

The gene calls are TRBV4-3 and TRBJ1-1; TRBD1 agrees at 7 bases. The CDR3 covers 15 residues. Germline CDR1 and CDR2: LGHNA and YSLEER. V lost 4 bases, J lost 0 bases, and 5 bases stayed unmatched. This CDR3 is CASSPEGGLNTEAFF. As DNA, the CDR3 is TGCGCCAGCAGCCCTGAAGGGGGCTTGAACACTGAAGCTTTCTTT.

V and J are TRBV6-2 or TRBV6-3 and TRBJ1-6; a possible D gene is TRBD1 (6 bases). V lost 4 bases, J lost 9 bases, and 16 bases lay in between. Germline V gene lookup returns CDR1 MNHEY and CDR2 SVGEGT. The CDR3 loop spans 15 amino acids. This chain's CDR3 is CASSSTWGRLSPLHF. The DNA for the CDR3 is TGTGCCAGCAGTTCCACCTGGGGGCGCCTTTCACCCCTCCACTTT.

The V and J genes are TRBV18 and TRBJ1-1, with 7 bases that match TRBD1. J was trimmed by 4 bases and V by 3 bases; bases with no gene match: 8. Germline V gives CDR1 KGHSH, CDR2 LQKENI. The CDR3 covers 15 residues. The CDR3 DNA reads as TGTGCCAGCTCACCCCTGACAGGGAGTGGCACTGAAGCTTTCTTT. Its translation: CASSPLTGSGTEAFF.

V is TRBV10-3 and J is TRBJ2-3; 10 nucleotides align to TRBD1. The CDR3 is 14 amino acids. With 4 bases clipped from V and 6 bases from J, the junction kept 4 bases outside the gene matches. Germline assignment: CDR1 ENHRY and CDR2 SYGVKD. The CDR3 coding sequence is TGTGCCATCAGTGTAGGGACAGGGGTCGATACGCAGTATTTT. Protein product: CAISVGTGVDTQYF.

The rearrangement links TRBV7-2 to TRBJ2-3; 8 bases map to TRBD2. Germline V gives CDR1 SGHTA, CDR2 FQGNSA. The CDR3 is 17 residues long. V shed 2 bases and J 6 bases; nucleotides not matched to a gene: 13. The CDR3 protein is CASSLFGLALRGDTQYF. The CDR3 bases are TGTGCCAGCAGCTTATTTGGACTAGCTCTAAGGGGTGATACGCAGTATTTT.

This chain joins TRBV18 and TRBJ1-6; 7 positions match TRBD1. V lost 10 bases to trimming and J lost 7 bases; unmatched junction nucleotides: 10. The CDR3 has 14 amino acids. CDR1 is KGHSH and CDR2 is LQKENI in the germline V gene. CDR3 DNA sequence: TGTGCCAACCGTCTGGGGACAGTCAATTCACCCCTCCACTTT. Amino acid sequence: CANRLGTVNSPLHF.

V and J are TRBV6-5 and TRBJ1-2; 9 bases are shared with TRBD1. Germline loops: CDR1 MNHEY, CDR2 SVGAGI. Trimming cost V 6 bases and J 2 bases; bases outside gene matches: 4. This CDR3 comprises 14 residues. The CDR3 DNA sequence: TGTGCCAGCAGAAGGACAGGGGCGAACTATGGCTACACCTTC. Translation gives CASRRTGANYGYTF.

The chain combines TRBV6-2 or TRBV6-3 with TRBJ1-4, with D unclear. The V gene's germline CDR1 is MNHEY and CDR2 SVGEGT. Trimming pared 2 bases from V and 5 bases from J, leaving 12 bases between. CDR3 length: 15 residues. CDR3 amino acids: CASSYPPGTNEKLFF. In nucleotides, the CDR3 is TGTGCCAGCAGTTACCCCCCGGGAACCAATGAAAAACTGTTTTTT.

CDR3 loop: CATRERDLNEQFF. The CDR3 coding sequence is TGTGCCACCAGGGAGCGGGACTTAAATGAGCAGTTCTTC. The chain uses TRBV24-1 and TRBJ2-1; 7 bases are a match to TRBD2. The CDR3 is 13 amino acids. V lost 7 bases to trimming and J lost 7 bases; unmatched junction nucleotides: 6. CDR1 KGHDR and CDR2 SFDVKD come from the germline V gene.

This clone showed up just once. The V and J genes are TRBV6-5 and TRBJ2-1; 8 bases agree with TRBD1. J gave up 5 bases and V 0 bases, and 3 bases lay outside the gene matches. Germline assignment: CDR1 MNHEY and CDR2 SVGAGI. The CDR3 has 15 amino acids. As DNA, the CDR3 is TGTGCCAGCAGTTACTCGGTGACAGGGGACAATGAGCAGTTCTTC. Protein: CASSYSVTGDNEQFF.

The rearrangement joins TRBV10-1 to TRBJ2-1, with D maybe TRBD2 (6 bases). CDR3 size: 15 residues. Germline V gene sequence: CDR1 WNHNN, CDR2 SYGVQD (reference sequence). Trimming removed 3 bases at V and 2 bases at J, with 11 bases between. CDR3 DNA: TGCGCCAGCAGTGAAGGTAGCGGCCCCTACAATGAGCAGTTCTTC. This translates into CASSEGSGPYNEQFF.

The rearrangement uses TRBV11-2 and TRBJ2-7; a possible D gene is TRBD2 (6 bases). This CDR3 spans 14 amino acids. CDR1 is SGHAT and CDR2 is FQNNGV in the germline V gene. V lost 3 bases and J lost 1, with 10 bases in between. The CDR3 coding sequence is TGTGCCAGCAGCTTGTCGGGACTGTCCTACGAGCAGTACGTC. Amino acid sequence: CASSLSGLSYEQYV.